This paragraph covers one TCR beta chain sequence. The CDR3 does not close with the conserved phenylalanine or tryptophan, likely indicating a read error. Germline values: CDR1 MDHEN, CDR2 SYDVKM. The CDR3 loop spans 15 amino acids. The V end lost 8 bases, the J end lost 0 bases, and 17 bases lay between the germline ends. The sample comes from a study of tumor-infiltrating lymphocytes in primary liver carcinoma. Background on the study: The patients comprised men and women between the ages of 30 and 69 years.

Extraction of RNA together with DNA used about 18-30 mg of unsorted bulk tissue. Patients had primary liver carcinoma treated by surgical resection. Infection with HBV was chronic in patients; they were treatment-naive. In every tumor sample, viable tumor cells made up over 80%. The input was roughly 0.5 ug total RNA; TCR beta cDNA was made from it with a constant-region primer. Construction of TCR beta libraries relied on three successive nested multiplex PCR rounds employing slightly modified ARM-PCR. TRBV1-TRBV30 forward and Cbeta reverse primers drove the first two roughly 9-cycle rounds. TCRdb re-analysed the multiplex PCR reads in MiXCR, keeping a single row per CDR3 protein. The top ten hold 15% to 20% of the sample, which has approximately 190,000 distinct CDR3 sequences, around four fifths seen once.

The rearrangement links TRBV28 to TRBJ2-7; D not resolved. The receptor was derived from a man between 40 and 49 years old with primary liver carcinoma and hepatitis B virus infection. The sample comprised tumor tissue from primary liver carcinoma. The chain's CDR3 is CASGSYSRSSYEQYL. The CDR3 nucleotides read TGTGCCAGCGGTTCTTACTCGAGGAGCTCCTACGAGCAGTACCTC.